Below, 8 T cell receptor beta chains from the same sample are listed, as sequenced in a study of shared clonotypes between healthy human individuals. Profiling relied on immunoSEQ multiplex PCR, and the TCRdb table lists in-frame clones only, not all of them. The sample holds nearly 750,000 clones, over 60% seen once. The sequencing input was memory CD4+ T cells sorted from blood. Noted subset: CD45RA-negative fraction. The receptors derive from a woman younger than 45 in good health.

This clone was observed a few times. The J gene is TRBJ2-1, the V gene TRBV5-1; TRBD2 aligns across 9 bases. V trimming: 2 bases; J trimming: 3 bases; junction bases outside the gene matches: 12. In germline, CDR1 is SGHRS, CDR2 YFSETQ. The CDR3 has 18 residues. The CDR3 region is CASSFSPLAGQSYNEQFF. In nucleotides, the CDR3 is TGCGCCAGCAGCTTCTCCCCGCTAGCGGGACAGAGCTACAATGAGCAGTTCTTC. The entire variable domain, with the rest obtained from reference TRBV5-1 and TRBJ2-1, is as follows: KAGVTQTPRYLIKTRGQQVTLSCSPISGHRSVSWYQQTPGQGLQFLFEYFSETQRNKGNFPGRFSGRQFSNSRSEMNVSTLELGDSALYLCASSFSPLAGQSYNEQFFGPGTRLTVL.

This clone was detected once. A read error may account for a junction end that differs from germline. CDR3 nucleotide sequence: TGTGCCACCAGCGGAGAACAGGGGACCGGGGAGCTGTTTTTT. Its translation is CATSGEQGTGELFF. The genes are TRBV15 and TRBJ2-2, with TRBD1 matching over 7 bases. The CDR3 spans 14 residues. Per germline, CDR1 LNHNV and CDR2 YYDKDF (reference sequence). Combining the CDR3 with reference TRBV15 and TRBJ2-2 gives the whole variable domain DAMVIQNPRYQVTQFGKPVTLSCSQTLNHNVMYWYQQKSSQAPKLLFHYYDKDFNNEADTPDNFQSRRPNTSFCFLDIRSPGLGDTAMYLCATSGEQGTGELFFGEGSRLTVL.

The CDR3 loop reads CASSPDRGGNQPQHF. CDR3 in DNA: TGTGCCAGCTCACCGGACAGGGGAGGCAATCAGCCCCAGCATTTT. This sequence joins TRBV18 and TRBJ1-5, with TRBD1 matching over 9 bases. With 3 bases clipped from V and 2 bases from J, the junction kept 2 bases outside the gene matches. CDR1 is KGHSH, CDR2 LQKENI, per germline. This CDR3 spans 15 amino acids.

This chain joins TRBV18 and TRBJ1-1, with a weak D call TRBD1 (6 bases). V was shortened by 5 bases and J by 1 base, with 14 bases between the two germline ends. The CDR3 has 15 residues. Germline-derived CDR1 and CDR2 are KGHSH and LQKENI. Written as DNA, the CDR3 is TGTGCCAGCTCATCTGCGGGGGCCCAGAACACTGAAGCTTTCTTT. Translation gives CASSSAGAQNTEAFF.

The rearrangement uses TRBV27 and TRBJ2-5, with D possibly being TRBD1 (6 bases). Germline V gives CDR1 MNHEY, CDR2 SMNVEV (reference sequence). Trimming cost V 6 bases and J 2 bases, with 13 bases left between them. This CDR3 has 14 amino acids. This CDR3 is CASSRNQGQETQYF. The CDR3 coding sequence is TGTGCCAGCAGCCGCAATCAGGGGCAAGAGACCCAGTACTTC.

The chain combines TRBV27 with TRBJ2-2, with 11 bases lining up with TRBD2. Germline V gene sequence: CDR1 MNHEY, CDR2 SMNVEV (reference sequence). This CDR3 contains 17 residues. Germline trimming cut 3 bases from V and 0 bases from J; bases unmatched to any gene: 3. As DNA, the CDR3 is TGTGCCAGCAGTTTTAGGGGACTAGCGGCGAACACCGGGGAGCTGTTTTTT. Translating it yields CASSFRGLAANTGELFF.

The V gene is TRBV28, the J gene TRBJ1-4; the D gene is possibly TRBD1 (5 bases). The V gene's germline CDR1 is MDHEN and CDR2 SYDVKM. The CDR3 is 12 amino acids. V shed 8 bases and J shed 5 bases, with 9 bases lying between them. CDR3 DNA sequence: TGTGCCAGCGCTAAGGGGAATGAAAAACTGTTTTTT. This translates into CASAKGNEKLFF.

This clone turned up a few times. The V call is TRBV29-1, the J call TRBJ2-1, with a possible D match to TRBD2 (6 bases). The CDR3 spans 13 residues. Germline assignment: CDR1 SQVTM and CDR2 ANQGSEA. CDR3 coding DNA: TGCTCCCACCGTAGCGGACTCTACAATGAGCAGTTCTTC. Protein sequence: CSHRSGLYNEQFF.